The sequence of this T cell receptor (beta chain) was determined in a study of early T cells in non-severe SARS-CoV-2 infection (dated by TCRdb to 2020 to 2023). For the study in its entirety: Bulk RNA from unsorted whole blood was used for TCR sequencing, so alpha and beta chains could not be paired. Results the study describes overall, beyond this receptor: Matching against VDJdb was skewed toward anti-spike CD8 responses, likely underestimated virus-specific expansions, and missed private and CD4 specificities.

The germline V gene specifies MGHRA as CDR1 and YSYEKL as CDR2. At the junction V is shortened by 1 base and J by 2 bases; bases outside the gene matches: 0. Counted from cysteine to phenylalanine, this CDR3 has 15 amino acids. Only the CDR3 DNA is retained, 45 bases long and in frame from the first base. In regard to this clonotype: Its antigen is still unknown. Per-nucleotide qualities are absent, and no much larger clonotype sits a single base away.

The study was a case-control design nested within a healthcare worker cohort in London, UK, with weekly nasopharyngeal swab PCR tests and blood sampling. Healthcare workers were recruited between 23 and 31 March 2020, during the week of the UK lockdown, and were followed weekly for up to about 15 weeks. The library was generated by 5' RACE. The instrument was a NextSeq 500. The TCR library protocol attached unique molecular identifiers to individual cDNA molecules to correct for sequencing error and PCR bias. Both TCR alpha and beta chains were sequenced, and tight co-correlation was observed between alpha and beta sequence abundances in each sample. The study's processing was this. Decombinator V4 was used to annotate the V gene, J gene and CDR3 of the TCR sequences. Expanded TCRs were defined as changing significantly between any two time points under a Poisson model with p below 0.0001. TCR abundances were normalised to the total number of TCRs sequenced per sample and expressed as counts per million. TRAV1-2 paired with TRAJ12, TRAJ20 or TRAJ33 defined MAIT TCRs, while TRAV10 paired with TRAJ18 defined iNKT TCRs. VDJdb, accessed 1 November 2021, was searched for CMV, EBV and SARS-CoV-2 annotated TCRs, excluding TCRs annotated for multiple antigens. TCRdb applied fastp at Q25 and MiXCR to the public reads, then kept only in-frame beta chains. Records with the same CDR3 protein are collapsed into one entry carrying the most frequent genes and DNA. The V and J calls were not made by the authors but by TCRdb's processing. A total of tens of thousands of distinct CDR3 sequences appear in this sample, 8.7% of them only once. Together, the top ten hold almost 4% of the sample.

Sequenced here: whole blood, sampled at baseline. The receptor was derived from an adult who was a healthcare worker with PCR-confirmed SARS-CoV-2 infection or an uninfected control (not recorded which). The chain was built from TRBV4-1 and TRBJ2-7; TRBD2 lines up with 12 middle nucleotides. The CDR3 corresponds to CASSQGLAGAYEQYF. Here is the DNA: TGCGCCAGCAGCCAAGGACTAGCGGGGGCCTACGAGCAGTACTTC.